The source of this T cell receptor beta chain is a study of regulatory T cells. Broader study findings: In CD3G-deficient patients, conventional CD4+ T cells were enriched for hydrophobic CDR3 residues at positions 6 and 7. In patients, unique TRB V-J pairs were restricted and V/J usage skewed, especially in Tregs.

CDR1 is SGHRS and CDR2 is YFSETQ in the germline V gene. V lost 4 bases, J lost 6 bases, and 11 bases lay in between. The CDR3 length is 13 residues. Turning to this clone: The antigen is undetermined.

Primers: 52 TRBV forward and 13 TRBJ reverse. Using immunoSEQ multiplex PCR, the repertoire was profiled, and TCRdb retains in-frame clones only, with some absent. The sample consists of under 35,000 clones, 93% of them appearing once. Every patient with CD3G deficiency had evidence of autoimmunity. The source material was conventional CD4+ T cells sorted from blood. V is TRBV5-1 and J is TRBJ2-1, with D perhaps TRBD1 (6 bases). This receptor was obtained from a child aged 2-15 years with CD3G deficiency. The CDR3 DNA sequence: TGCGCCAGCAGCCGGGGACACCTCAATGAGCAGTTCTTC. The encoded protein is CASSRGHLNEQFF.